This TCR beta chain was documented in a study of blood T cell repertoires in COVID-19 (dated by TCRdb to about 2020). In the study overall: Collaborator samples came from the United States, Italy and Spain and covered acute and convalescent phases of COVID-19. Where available, HLA class I and class II types were taken from metadata supplied by the sample provider and were not determined by assay-based typing. Subjects who had been exposed to COVID-19, were actively infected with it, or had recovered from it provided the deeply sampled blood TCRbeta repertoires that made up the dataset. The prospective study material was composed of cDNA or gDNA derived from T cells, B-cell-depleted T cells, or PBMCs. The samples were drawn from two sources: the first 160 participants of the ongoing ImmuneRACE study, and over 950 subjects contributed by 6 global collaborators. A freely available public database, intended as a resource for researchers studying the immune response to SARS-CoV-2, is where the repertoires were released. Nearly every sample came with metadata listing a de-identified subject ID, COVID-19 status, age in years and sex. The full study reports these points: How much clinical and demographic metadata was included differed by source and by participant, and the metadata was provided uncurated.

Trimming at the junction amounts to 1 base on V and 4 bases on J, and the germline ends lie 5 bases apart. The CDR1 and CDR2 encoded by the germline V gene (reference sequence) are LGHDT and YNNKEL. Including the terminal cysteine and phenylalanine, the CDR3 comprises 12 residues. Of all the DNA, just the CDR3 is kept, 36 bases in frame from base 1. In regard to this clone: Its binding antigen is unknown. No much larger clone exists at a distance of one base, and base qualities are not known.

Participants in the prospective study were enrolled through a virtual design, were aged about 18 to 100 years, and lived in roughly 26 United States geographic areas. To assign participants to cohorts, the prospective study relied on clinical history that participants themselves reported in a screening survey and a study questionnaire. Each participant in the prospective study had whole blood, serum and a nasopharyngeal or oropharyngeal swab collected by mobile phlebotomists. Additional blood draws and questionnaires over an approximately 2-month period could optionally be provided by prospective study participants. Before DNA extraction, blood samples from the prospective study were shipped at room temperature or frozen. The immunoSEQ Assay, a bias-controlled multiplex PCR, was used to amplify TCRbeta CDR3 regions from genomic DNA. The study's own analysis went as follows. Within the assay, amplification of reference gene primers was used to estimate how many nucleated cells each sample contained. To quantify the absolute abundance of each unique TCRbeta CDR3 rearrangement, sequence reads were collapsed and filtered. For each sample, productive Simpson clonality was calculated as the square root of Simpson's diversity index over productive rearrangements. TCRdb took over this immuneACCESS table, retaining in-frame rearrangements with V and J assigned. Such tables are incomplete; in checked studies, under half of the missing clones stem from an unresolved V gene, and the remainder is unexplained. For V, J and clone size, that table is used; D and trimming come from the DNA. Across this sample there are fewer than 250,000 clones, with roughly 87% seen only once. Just over 2.5% of the sample belongs to the ten largest clones.

The chain links TRBV3-1 (or the pseudogene TRBV3-2) with TRBJ2-7; no confident D gene assignment can be made. Source material: PBMCs or T cells enriched from blood (not recorded which). The TCR was taken from a woman aged 25-40 years with acute COVID-19. Here the CDR3 is given as CASSQVLYEQYF. The sequenced DNA is TGTGCCAGCAGCCAAGTCCTTTACGAGCAGTACTTC.